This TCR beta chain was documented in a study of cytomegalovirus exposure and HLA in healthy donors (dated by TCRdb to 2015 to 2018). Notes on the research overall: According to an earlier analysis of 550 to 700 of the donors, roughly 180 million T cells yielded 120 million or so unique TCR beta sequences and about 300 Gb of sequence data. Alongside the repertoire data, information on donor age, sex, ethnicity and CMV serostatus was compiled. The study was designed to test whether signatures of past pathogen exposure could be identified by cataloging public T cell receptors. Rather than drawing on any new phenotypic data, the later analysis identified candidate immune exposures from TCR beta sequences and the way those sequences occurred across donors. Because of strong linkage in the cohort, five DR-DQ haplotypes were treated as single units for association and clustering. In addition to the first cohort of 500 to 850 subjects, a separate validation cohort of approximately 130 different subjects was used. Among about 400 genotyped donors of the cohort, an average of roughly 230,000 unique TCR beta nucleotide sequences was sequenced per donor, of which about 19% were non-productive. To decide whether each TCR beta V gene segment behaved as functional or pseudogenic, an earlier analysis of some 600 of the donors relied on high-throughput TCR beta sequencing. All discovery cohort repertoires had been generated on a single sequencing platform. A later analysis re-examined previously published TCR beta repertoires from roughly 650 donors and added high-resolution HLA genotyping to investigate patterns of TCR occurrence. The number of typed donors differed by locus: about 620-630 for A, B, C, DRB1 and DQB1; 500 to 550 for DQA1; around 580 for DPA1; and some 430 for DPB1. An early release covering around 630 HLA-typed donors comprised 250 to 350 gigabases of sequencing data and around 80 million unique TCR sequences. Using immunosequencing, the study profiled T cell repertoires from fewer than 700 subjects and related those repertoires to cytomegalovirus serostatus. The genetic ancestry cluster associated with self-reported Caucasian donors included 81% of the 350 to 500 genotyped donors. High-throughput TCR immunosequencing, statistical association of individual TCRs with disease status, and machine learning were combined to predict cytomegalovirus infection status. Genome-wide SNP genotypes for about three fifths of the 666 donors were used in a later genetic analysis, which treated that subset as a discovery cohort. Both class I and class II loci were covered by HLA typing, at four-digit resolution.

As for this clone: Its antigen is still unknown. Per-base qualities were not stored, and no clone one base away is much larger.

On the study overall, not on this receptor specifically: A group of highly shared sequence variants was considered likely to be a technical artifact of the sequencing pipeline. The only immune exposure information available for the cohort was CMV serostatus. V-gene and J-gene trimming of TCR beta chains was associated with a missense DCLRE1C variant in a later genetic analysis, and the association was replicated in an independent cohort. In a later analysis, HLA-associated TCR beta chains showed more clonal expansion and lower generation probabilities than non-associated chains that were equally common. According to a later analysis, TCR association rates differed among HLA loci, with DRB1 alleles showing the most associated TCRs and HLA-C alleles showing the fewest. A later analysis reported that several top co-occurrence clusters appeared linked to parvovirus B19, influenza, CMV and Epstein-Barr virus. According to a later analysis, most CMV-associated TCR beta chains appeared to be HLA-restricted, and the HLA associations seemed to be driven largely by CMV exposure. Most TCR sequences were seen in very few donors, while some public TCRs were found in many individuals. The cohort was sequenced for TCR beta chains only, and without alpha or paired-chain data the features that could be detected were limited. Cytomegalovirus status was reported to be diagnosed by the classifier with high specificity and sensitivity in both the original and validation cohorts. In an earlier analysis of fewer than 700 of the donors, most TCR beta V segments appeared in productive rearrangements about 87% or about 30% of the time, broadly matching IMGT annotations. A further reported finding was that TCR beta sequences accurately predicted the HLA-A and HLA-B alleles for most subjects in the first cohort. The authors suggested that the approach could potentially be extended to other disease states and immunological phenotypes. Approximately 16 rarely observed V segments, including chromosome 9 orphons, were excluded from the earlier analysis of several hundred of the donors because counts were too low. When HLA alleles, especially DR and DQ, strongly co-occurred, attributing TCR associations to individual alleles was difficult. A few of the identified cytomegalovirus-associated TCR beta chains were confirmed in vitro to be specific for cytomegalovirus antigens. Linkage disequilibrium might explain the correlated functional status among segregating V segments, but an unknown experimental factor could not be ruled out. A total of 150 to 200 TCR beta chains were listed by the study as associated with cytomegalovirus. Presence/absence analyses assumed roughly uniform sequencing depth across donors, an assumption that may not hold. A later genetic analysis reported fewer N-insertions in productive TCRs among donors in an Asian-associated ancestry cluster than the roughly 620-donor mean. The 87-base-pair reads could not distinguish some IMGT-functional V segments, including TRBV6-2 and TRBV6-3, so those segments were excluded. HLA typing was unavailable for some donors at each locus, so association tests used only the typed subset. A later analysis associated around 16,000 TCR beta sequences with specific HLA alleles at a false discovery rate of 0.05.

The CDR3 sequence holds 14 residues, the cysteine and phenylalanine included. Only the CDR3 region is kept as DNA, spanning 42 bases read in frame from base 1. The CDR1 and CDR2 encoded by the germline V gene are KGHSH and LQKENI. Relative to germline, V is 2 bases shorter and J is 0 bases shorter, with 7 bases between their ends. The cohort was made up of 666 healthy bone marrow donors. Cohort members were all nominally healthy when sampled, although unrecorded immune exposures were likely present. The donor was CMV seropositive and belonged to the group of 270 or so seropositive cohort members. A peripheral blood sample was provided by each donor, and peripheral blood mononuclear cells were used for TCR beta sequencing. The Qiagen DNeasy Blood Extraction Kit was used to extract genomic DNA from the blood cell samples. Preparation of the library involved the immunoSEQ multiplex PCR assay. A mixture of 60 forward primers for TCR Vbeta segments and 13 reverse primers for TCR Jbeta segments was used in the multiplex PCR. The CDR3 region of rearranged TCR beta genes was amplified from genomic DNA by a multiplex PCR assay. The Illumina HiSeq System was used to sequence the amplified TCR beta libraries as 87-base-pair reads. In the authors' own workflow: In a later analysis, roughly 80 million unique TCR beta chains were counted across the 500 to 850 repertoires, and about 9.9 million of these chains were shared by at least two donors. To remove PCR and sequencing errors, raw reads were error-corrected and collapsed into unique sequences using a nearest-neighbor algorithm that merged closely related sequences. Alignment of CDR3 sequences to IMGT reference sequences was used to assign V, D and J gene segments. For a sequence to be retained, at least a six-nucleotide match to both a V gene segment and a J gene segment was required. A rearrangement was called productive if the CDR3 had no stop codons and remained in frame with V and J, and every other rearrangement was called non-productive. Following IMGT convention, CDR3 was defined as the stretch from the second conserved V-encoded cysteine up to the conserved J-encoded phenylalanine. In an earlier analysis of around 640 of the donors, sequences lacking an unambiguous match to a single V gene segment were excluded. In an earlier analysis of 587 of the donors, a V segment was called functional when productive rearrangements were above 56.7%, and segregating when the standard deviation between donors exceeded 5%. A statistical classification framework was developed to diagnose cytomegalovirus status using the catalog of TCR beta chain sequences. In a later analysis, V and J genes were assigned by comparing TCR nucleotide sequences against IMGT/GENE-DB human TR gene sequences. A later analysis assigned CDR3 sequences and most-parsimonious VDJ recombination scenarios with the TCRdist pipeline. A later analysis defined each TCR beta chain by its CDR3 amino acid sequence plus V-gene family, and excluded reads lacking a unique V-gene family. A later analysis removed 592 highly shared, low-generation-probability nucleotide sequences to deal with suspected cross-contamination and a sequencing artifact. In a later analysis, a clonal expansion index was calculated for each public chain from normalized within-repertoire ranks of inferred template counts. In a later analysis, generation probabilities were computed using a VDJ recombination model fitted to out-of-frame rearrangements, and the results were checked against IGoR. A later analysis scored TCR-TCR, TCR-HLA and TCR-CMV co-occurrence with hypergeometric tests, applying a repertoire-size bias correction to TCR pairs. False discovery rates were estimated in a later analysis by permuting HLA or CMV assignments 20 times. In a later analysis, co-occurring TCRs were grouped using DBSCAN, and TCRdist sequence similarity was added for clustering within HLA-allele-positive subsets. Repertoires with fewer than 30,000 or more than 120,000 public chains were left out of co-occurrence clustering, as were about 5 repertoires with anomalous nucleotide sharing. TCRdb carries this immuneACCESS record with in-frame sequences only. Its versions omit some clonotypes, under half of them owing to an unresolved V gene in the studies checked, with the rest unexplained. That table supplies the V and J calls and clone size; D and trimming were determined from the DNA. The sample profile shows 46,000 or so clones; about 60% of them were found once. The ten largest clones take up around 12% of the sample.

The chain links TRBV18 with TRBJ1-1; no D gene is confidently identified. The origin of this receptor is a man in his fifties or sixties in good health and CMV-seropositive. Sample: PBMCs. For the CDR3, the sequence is CASSPALMNTEAFF. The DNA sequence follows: TGTGCCAGCTCACCAGCGCTTATGAACACTGAAGCTTTCTTT.